This T cell receptor beta chain was observed in a study of radiation and T cells in renal cell carcinoma. Some clones are missing from TCRdb's copy, which holds only in-frame ones; the method was immunoSEQ multiplex PCR. Of around 95,000 clones listed, approximately 82% are singletons. Time point described: blood 4 weeks post-SBRT, at nephrectomy. Treatment reported: 15 Gy SBRT to primary tumor, nephrectomy 4 weeks later. Nephrectomy followed 15 Gy stereotactic body radiation by 4 weeks. General study findings and limits: Without pretreatment biopsies, baseline tumor clonotype presence was undetermined. Top tumor clonotypes rose in blood 2 weeks post-radiation, then contracted.

Details on this clone: The antigen is not known.

This sequence was found in a man between 60 and 75 years old with renal cell carcinoma. Material: blood, obtained from a patient whose treatment included radiotherapy and nephrectomy.

Here the CDR3 DNA reads TGTGCTAGTGGTTTGACGGGGGGCTATGGCAATGAGCAGTTCTTC. Its protein product is CASGLTGGYGNEQFF. V is TRBV12-5 and J is TRBJ2-1; a possible D gene is TRBD2 (7 bases). The CDR3 runs 15 residues. CDR1 LGHNT and CDR2 FRNRAP come from the germline V gene. V lost 2 bases, J lost 6 bases, and 14 bases lay in between.